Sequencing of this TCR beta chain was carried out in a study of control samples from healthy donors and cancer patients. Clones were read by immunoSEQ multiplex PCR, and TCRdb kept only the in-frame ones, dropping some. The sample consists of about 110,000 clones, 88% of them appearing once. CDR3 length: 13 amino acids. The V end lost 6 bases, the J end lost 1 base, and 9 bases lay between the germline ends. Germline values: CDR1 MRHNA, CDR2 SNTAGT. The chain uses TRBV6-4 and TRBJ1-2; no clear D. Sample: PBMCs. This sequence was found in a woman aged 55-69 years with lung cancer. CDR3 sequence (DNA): TGTGCCAGCAGGCAAGACGGTAACTATGGCTACACCTTC. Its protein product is CASRQDGNYGYTF.